Listed here is a single TCR beta chain. A much larger clone differs by one base, so this may be a read error. The sample originates from a study of blood T cells in healthy people across ages. The V end lost 6 bases, the J end lost 6 bases, and 12 bases lay between the germline ends. The CDR3 length is 12 residues. The V gene's germline CDR1 is MNHEY and CDR2 SVGEGT. A J-beta primer mix and a sample-barcoded 5' primer were used in a second PCR of roughly 6 to 11 cycles. Using its own MiXCR run on the 5' RACE reads, TCRdb lists one record per CDR3 protein. The table lists approximately 900,000 distinct CDR3 sequences, 25% to 35% of them singletons. The sample also formed part of further work on T cells of mothers and their children. In that study: The donors comprised a handful of children and their three healthy Caucasian mothers.

What was sequenced was blood. The V call is TRBV6-2 or TRBV6-3, the J call TRBJ2-7; no definite D call. The TCR comes from a woman in her thirties or forties in good health. CDR3 in amino acids: CASRIDRGEQYF. Here the CDR3 DNA reads TGTGCCAGCAGAATCGACCGAGGCGAGCAGTACTTC.